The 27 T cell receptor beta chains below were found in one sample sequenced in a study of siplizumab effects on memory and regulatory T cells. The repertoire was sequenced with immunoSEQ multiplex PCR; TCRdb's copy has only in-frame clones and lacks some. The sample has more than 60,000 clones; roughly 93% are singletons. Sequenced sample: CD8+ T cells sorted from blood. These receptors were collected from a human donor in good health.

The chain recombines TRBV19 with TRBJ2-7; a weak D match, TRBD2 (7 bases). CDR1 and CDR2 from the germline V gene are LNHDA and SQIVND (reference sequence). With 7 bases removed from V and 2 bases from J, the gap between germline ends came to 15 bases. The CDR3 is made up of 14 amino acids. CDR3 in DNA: TGTGCCAGTATGCCTTGGGGGGGGCCCTACGAGCAGTACTTC. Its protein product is CASMPWGGPYEQYF.

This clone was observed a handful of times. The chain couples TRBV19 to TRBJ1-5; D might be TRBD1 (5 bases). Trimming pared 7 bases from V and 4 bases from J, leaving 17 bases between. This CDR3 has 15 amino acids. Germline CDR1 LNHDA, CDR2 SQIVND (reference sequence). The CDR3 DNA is TGTGCCAGTACCGCGCTGATGGGGGGGAATCAGCCCCAGCATTTT. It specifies CASTALMGGNQPQHF.

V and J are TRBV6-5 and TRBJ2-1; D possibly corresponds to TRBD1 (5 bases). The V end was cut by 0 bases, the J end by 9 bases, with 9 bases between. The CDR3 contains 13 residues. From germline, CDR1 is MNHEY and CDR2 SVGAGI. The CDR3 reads CASSYSNQGEQFF. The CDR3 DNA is TGTGCCAGCAGTTACTCGAATCAGGGTGAGCAGTTCTTC.

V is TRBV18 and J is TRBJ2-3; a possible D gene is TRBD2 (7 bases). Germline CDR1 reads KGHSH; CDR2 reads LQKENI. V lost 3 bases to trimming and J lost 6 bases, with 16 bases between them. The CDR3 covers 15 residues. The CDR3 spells CASSPRGAPQDTQYF. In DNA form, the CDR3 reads TGTGCCAGCTCACCCCGGGGGGCCCCACAGGATACGCAGTATTTT.

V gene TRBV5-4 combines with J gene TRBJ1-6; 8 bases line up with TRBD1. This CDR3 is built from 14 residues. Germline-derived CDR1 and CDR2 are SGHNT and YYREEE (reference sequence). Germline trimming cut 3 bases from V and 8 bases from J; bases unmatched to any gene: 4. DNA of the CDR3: TGTGCCAGCAGCTCAGGACAGGGCGATTCACCCCTCCACTTT. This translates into CASSSGQGDSPLHF.

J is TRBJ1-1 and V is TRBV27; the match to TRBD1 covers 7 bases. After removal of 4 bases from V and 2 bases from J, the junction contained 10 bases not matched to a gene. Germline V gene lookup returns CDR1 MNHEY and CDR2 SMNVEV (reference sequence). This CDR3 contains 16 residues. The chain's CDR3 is CASSSTWTGLNTEAFF. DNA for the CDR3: TGTGCCAGCAGTTCCACTTGGACAGGACTTAACACTGAAGCTTTCTTT.

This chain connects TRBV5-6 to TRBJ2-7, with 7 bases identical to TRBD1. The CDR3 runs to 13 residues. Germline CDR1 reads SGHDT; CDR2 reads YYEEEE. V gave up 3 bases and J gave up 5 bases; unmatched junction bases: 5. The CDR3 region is CASSYPGGNEQYF. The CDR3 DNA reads TGTGCCAGCAGCTACCCAGGGGGTAACGAGCAGTACTTC.

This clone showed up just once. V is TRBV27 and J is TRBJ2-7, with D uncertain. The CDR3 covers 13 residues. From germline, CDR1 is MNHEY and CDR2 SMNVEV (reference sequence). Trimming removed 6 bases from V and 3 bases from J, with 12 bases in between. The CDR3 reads CASSLGIFYEQYF. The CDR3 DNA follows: TGTGCCAGCAGCCTGGGGATCTTCTACGAGCAGTACTTC.

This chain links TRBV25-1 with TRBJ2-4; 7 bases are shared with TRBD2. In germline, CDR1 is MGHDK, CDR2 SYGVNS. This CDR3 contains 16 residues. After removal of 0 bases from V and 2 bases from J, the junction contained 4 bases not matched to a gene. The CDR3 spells CASSEYGGISKNIQYF. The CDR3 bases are TGTGCCAGCAGTGAATACGGGGGGATCTCCAAAAACATTCAGTACTTC.

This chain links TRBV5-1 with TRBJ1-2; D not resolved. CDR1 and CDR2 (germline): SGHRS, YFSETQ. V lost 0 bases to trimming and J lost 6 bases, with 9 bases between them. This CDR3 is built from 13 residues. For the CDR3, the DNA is TGCGCCAGCAGCTTGGGAGCGGGCGATGGCTACACCTTC. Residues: CASSLGAGDGYTF.

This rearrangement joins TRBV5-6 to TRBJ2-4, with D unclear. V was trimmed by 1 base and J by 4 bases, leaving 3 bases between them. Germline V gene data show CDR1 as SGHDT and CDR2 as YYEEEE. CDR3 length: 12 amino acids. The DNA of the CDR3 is TGTGCCAGCAGCTTGTATAAAAACATTCAGTACTTC. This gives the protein CASSLYKNIQYF.

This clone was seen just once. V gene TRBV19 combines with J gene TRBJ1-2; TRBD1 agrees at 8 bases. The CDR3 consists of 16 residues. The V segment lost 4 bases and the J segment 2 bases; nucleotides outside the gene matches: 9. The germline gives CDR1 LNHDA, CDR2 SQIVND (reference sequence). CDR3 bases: TGTGCCAGTAGTAGCGGACAGGGAATGTCGAACTATGGCTACACCTTC. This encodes CASSSGQGMSNYGYTF.

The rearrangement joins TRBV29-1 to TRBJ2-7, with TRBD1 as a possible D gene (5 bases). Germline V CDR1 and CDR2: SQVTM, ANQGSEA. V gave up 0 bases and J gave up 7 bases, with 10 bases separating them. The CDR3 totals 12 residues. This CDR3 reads CSVEDGADEQYF. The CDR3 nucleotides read TGCAGCGTTGAAGATGGGGCAGATGAGCAGTACTTC.

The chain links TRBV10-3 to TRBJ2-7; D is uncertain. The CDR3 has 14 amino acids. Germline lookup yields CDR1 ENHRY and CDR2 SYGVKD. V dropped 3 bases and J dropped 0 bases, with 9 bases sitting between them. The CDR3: CAISDMGSSYEQYF. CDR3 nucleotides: TGTGCCATCAGTGATATGGGGTCCTCCTACGAGCAGTACTTC.

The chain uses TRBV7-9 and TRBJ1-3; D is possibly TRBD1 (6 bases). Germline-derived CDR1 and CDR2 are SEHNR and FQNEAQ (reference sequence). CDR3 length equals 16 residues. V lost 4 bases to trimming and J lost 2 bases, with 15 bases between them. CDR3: CASSYTGMVTGNTIYF. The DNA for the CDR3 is TGTGCCAGCAGCTACACAGGGATGGTGACTGGAAACACCATATATTTT.

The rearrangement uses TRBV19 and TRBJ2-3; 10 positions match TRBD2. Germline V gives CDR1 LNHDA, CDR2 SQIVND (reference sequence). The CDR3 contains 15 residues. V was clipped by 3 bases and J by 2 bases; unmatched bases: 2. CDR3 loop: CASSMSGGVTDTQYF. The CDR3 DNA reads TGTGCCAGTAGTATGAGCGGGGGGGTCACAGATACGCAGTATTTT.

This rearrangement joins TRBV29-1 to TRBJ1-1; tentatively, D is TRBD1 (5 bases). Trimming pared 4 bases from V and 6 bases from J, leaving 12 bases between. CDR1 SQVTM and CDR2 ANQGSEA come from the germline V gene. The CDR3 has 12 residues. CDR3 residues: CSVAPGGAEAFF. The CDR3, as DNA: TGCAGCGTTGCCCCAGGAGGGGCTGAAGCTTTCTTT.

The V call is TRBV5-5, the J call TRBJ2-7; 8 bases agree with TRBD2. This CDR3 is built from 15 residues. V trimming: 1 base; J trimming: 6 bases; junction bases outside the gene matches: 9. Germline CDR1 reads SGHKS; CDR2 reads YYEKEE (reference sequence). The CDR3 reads CASSLYGTSFGEQYF. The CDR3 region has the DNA TGTGCCAGCAGCTTGTACGGGACTAGTTTCGGCGAGCAGTACTTC.

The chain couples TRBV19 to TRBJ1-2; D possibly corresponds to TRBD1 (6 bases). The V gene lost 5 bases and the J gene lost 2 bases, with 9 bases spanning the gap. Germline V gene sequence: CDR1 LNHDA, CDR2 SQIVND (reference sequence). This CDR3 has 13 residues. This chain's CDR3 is CASSRQENYGYTF. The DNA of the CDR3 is TGTGCCAGTAGTCGACAGGAGAACTATGGCTACACCTTC.

CDR3 sequence: CASSLAALSTEAFF. The DNA of the CDR3 is TGCGCCAGCAGCTTGGCCGCCCTGAGCACTGAAGCTTTCTTT. The chain carries TRBV5-1 and TRBJ1-1, with D unclear. Trimming pared 0 bases from V and 4 bases from J, leaving 10 bases between. The CDR3 has 14 amino acids. Germline CDR1 is SGHRS and CDR2 is YFSETQ.

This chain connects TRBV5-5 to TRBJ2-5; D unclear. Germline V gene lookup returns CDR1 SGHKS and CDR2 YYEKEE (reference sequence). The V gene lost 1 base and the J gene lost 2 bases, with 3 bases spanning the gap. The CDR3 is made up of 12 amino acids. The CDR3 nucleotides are TGTGCCAGCAGCTTGTGGCAAGAGACCCAGTACTTC. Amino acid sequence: CASSLWQETQYF.

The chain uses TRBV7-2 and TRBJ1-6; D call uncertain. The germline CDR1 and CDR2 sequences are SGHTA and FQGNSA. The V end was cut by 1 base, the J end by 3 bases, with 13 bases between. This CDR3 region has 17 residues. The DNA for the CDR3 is TGTGCCAGCAGCTTAGATTCCGGACTACACTATAATTCACCCCTCCACTTT. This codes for CASSLDSGLHYNSPLHF.

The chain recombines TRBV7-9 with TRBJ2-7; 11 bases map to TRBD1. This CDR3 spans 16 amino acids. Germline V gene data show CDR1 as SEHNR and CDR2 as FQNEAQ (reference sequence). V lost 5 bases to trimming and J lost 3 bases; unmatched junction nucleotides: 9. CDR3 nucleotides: TGTGCCAGCAGCCGCAGTACCGGGACAGGGGGCTACGAGCAGTACTTC. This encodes CASSRSTGTGGYEQYF.

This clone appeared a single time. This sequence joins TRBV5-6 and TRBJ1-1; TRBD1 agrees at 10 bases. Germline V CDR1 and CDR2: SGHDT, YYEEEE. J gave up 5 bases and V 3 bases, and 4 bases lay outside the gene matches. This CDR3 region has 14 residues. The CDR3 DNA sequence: TGTGCCAGCAGCTGGGGGACAGGGGATACTGAAGCTTTCTTT. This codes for CASSWGTGDTEAFF.

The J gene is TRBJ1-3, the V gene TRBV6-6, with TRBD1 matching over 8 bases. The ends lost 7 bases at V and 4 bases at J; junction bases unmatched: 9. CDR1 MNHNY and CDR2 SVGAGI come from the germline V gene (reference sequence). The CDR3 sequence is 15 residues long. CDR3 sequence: CASTTSGTGGNTIYF. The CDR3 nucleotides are TGTGCCAGCACTACATCCGGGACAGGAGGAAACACCATATATTTT.

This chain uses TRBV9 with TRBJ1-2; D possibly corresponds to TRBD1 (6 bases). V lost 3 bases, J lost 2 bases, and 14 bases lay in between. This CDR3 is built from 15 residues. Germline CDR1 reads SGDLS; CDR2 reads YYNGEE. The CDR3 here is CASSESRDNNYGYTF. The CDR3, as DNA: TGTGCCAGCAGCGAAAGCCGGGACAACAACTATGGCTACACCTTC.

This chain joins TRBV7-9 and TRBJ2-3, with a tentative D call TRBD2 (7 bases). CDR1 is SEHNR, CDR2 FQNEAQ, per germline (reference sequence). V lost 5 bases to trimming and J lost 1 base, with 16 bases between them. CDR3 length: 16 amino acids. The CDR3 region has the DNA TGTGCCAGCAGCCAAGGGTGGGGGGGCGGCACAGATACGCAGTATTTT. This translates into CASSQGWGGGTDTQYF. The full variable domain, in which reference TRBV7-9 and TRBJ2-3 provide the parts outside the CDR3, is DTGVSQNPRHKITKRGQNVTFRCDPISEHNRLYWYRQTLGQGPEFLTYFQNEAQLEKSRLLSDRFSAERPKGSFSTLEIQRTEQGDSAMYLCASSQGWGGGTDTQYFGPGTRLTVL.